This record covers a single T cell receptor beta chain. Its antigen is as yet unknown. Sequencing used immunoSEQ version 4 in survey mode. TCRdb's copy holds only in-frame clones and misses some; the assay was immunoSEQ multiplex PCR. The profile shows fewer than 40,000 clones, roughly 82% of them singletons. This record comes from a study of persistence of HIV-infected CD4 T cells. Study context: CD4+ T cells responding to CMV or HIV-1 Gag were isolated.

General study results and limits: Within sorted populations, more oligoclonal TCRs accompanied more oligoclonal proviruses.

Lysates of CMV-infected fibroblasts at approximately 10 ug/mL stimulated these cells. CD40L-negative CD69-negative CD45RO-high memory CD4+ T cells were sorted as populations depleted of antigen-responding cells. The sequence derives from an adult man with HIV who was CMV-seropositive. The sequencing used CD4+ T cells sorted from PBMCs after 18-hour stimulation, collected from a patient who received antiretroviral therapy.

The CDR3 sequence: CASRFHRASRQPQHF. CDR3 coding DNA: TGTGCAAGTCGCTTCCATCGGGCTTCGAGGCAGCCCCAGCATTTT. V and J are TRBV12-2 and TRBJ1-5. TRBV12-2 is tagged as a pseudogene. This CDR3 comprises 15 residues.